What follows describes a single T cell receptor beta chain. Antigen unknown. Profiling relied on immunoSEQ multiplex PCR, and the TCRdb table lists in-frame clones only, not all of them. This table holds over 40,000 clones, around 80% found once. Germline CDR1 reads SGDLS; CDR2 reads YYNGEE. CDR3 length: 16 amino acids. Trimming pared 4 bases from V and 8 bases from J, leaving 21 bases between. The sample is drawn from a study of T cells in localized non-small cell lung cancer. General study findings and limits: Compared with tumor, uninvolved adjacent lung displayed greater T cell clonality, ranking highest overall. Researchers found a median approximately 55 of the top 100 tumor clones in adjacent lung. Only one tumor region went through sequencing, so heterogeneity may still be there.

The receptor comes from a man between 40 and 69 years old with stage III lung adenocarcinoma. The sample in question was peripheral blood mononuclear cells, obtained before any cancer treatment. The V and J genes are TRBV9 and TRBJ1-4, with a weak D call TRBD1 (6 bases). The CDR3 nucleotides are TGTGCCAGCAGCCCCCGAGGGGGGAAGTCAGGAGAAAAACTGTTTTTT. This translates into CASSPRGGKSGEKLFF.